This T cell receptor beta chain was sequenced during a study of cytomegalovirus exposure and HLA in healthy donors. Primers: 60 Vbeta forward and 13 Jbeta reverse. TCRdb's table, derived via immunoSEQ multiplex PCR, lists solely in-frame clones and lacks some. The sample gives some 150,000 clones, roughly 79% of which show up once; under 15% is in the top ten. There are 14 residues in the CDR3. V was cut by 6 bases and J by 4 bases, with 15 bases left in between. In germline, CDR1 is MDHEN, CDR2 SYDVKM. The chain carries TRBV28 and TRBJ1-2; D remains unclear. The specimen sequenced was PBMCs. This clonotype was obtained from a woman aged 50 to 60 in good health and CMV-seronegative. The CDR3 DNA reads as TGTGCCAGCAGCCCCCCGGGTATTGGCTATGGCTACACCTTC. Protein sequence: CASSPPGIGYGYTF.